This TCR beta chain is drawn from a study of tissue T cells after allogeneic stem cell transplantation (dated by TCRdb to between 2020 and 2023). Some background on the complete study: When multiple samples of a tissue existed, pathologist review of H&E sections prioritized samples with histologically apparent lymphocytes for sequencing. TCR beta repertoires were profiled across many tissues obtained from research autopsies of patients with and without GVHD, as well as in mouse models of GVHD. The human part of the study was a prospective observational study with no blinding and no randomization.

The CDR3 contains 15 residues, cysteine and phenylalanine counted. Here the CDR3 DNA is all that survives: 45 bases in frame from base 1. Based on the germline V gene, the CDR1 and CDR2 sequences are SNHLY and FYNNEI. Trimming leaves V shorter by 3 bases and J shorter by 8 bases, with the junction holding 8 bases beyond the gene matches. Library preparation employed the immunoSEQ multiplex PCR assay. Adaptive Biotechnologies performed the TCRbeta CDR3 sequencing at survey depth and reported CDR3 sequences, V/J genes, productive frequency and template counts. Amplification of TCR beta CDR3 regions started from genomic DNA instead of RNA. Per the original workflow: Jensen-Shannon divergence was used to quantify pairwise repertoire overlap between tissues, with a value of 1 meaning complete divergence and a value of 0 meaning identical repertoires. Tissues were grouped by single-linkage agglomerative hierarchical clustering of pairwise JSD values, and the clustering results were shown as dendrograms. All patient samples were analyzed with GLIPH2 using simulation_depth 1000, kmer_min_depth 3 and cdr3_length_cutoff 8, and only groups containing more than two unique CDR3s were kept. In a standardized tissue-overlap score, Jaccard GLIPH-group overlap across patients was extrapolated to a standard repertoire size of 1000 clones. Linear mixed-effect models, with tissue included as a fixed effect and individual included as a random effect, were used to assess associations of diversity with clinical or experimental variables. Held by TCRdb, this immuneACCESS table contains in-frame sequences only and omits some clones. Under half of the omission traces to an unresolved V gene where checked; the cause of the rest is unknown. V and J calls plus clone size are reproduced from that table; the DNA served to infer D and trimming. The sample table shows 8,000 to 10,000 clones, and 60% to 75% are seen once. Together, the top ten hold roughly 9% of the sample.

Findings and caveats that apply to the study as a whole: Within patients, how anatomically similar tissues were was a major factor shaping TCR repertoire composition, regardless of disease or transplant status. The study did not establish which tissue TCRs were alloreactive or antigen-specific, and some clones may have been host cells that persisted. No blood samples were available from the non-GVHD comparator patients. Not many T cell clones showed up in more than one patient, yet clustering based on motifs uncovered repertoire signatures that were shared across patients in a tissue-specific way. In both patients and mice, T cells from blood and spleen picked up only a limited part of the TCR repertoire that was detected in tissues. The patient cohort was small and clinically heterogeneous, and sampling depth was acknowledged as a limitation.

A remark on this clone: Its antigen has not been determined. Within one base of it there is no much larger clone, and no base qualities were kept.

Interpreted using the paper, the time point label stands for: human tissue collected at research (rapid) autopsy. For comparison, three non-HCT patients with other cancers were selected retrospectively, each having at least five GI tract samples and no known GI disease at death. After a median post-mortem interval of approximately 9 hours, autopsy tissues were collected, including GI sites from esophagus to rectum, liver, skin, and lymphoid organs such as spleen. Each autopsy specimen was cut in two, with one portion flash-frozen in liquid nitrogen and the remainder formalin-fixed, and the outer muscle layers of GI specimens were removed. To extract genomic DNA from frozen tissues, either the Mag-Bind Blood & Tissue DNA HDQ 96 Kit on a Chemagic 360 or the DNeasy Blood & Tissue Kit was used. Extracted DNA was further purified with the Genomic DNA Clean & Concentrator-25 kit because of concern about red blood cell contamination.

Source: tissue from the ileum, taken at autopsy. The receptor chain draws on TRBV2 and TRBJ2-3; TRBD2 lines up with 10 middle nucleotides. This TCR derives from a woman aged 18 to 55 with breast cancer. The bases read TGTGCCAGCAGTGAGTGGACTAGCGGACCCGGTACGCAGTATTTT. Its translation is CASSEWTSGPGTQYF.